One and the same sample provided the 20 T cell receptor beta chains below, sequenced in a study of PD-L1 blockade in urothelial cancer. Assay used: immunoSEQ multiplex PCR; TCRdb lists only in-frame clones, some missing. Of 50,000 or so clones detected, 70% to 90% appear once; the ten largest clones hold roughly 20%. Sample time point: pretreatment peripheral blood. Sequenced here: PBMCs, sampled around atezolizumab (anti-PD-L1) treatment. These receptor sequences come from a man aged 55 to 70 with urothelial cancer.

This clone has just one count. The DNA for the CDR3 is TGTGCCAGCAGTGCCGGGACACATAGCTCCTACAATGAGCAGTTCTTC. Protein sequence: CASSAGTHSSYNEQFF. The chain combines TRBV25-1 with TRBJ2-1; weak D call: TRBD1 (6 bases). The V end lost 4 bases, the J end lost 0 bases, and 13 bases lay between the germline ends. CDR3 size: 16 residues. Germline V gene data show CDR1 as MGHDK and CDR2 as SYGVNS.

The rearrangement joins TRBV29-1 to TRBJ1-1; 8 nucleotides agree with TRBD1. Germline V gene data show CDR1 as SQVTM and CDR2 as ANQGSEA. The CDR3 has 15 residues. V lost 4 bases to trimming and J lost 0 bases; unmatched junction nucleotides: 7. DNA of the CDR3: TGCAGCGTTGGGGGCCCGGGACAGGTGAACACTGAAGCTTTCTTT. It encodes CSVGGPGQVNTEAFF.

V is TRBV14 and J is TRBJ1-4, with 8 bases aligning to TRBD1. After removal of 1 base from V and 6 bases from J, the junction contained 4 bases not matched to a gene. The CDR3 is made up of 15 amino acids. Germline V gene lookup returns CDR1 SGHDN and CDR2 FVKESK. This CDR3 reads CASSQAGGADEKLFF. CDR3 nucleotides: TGTGCCAGCAGCCAAGCAGGGGGCGCGGATGAAAAACTGTTTTTT.

V is TRBV4-1 and J is TRBJ2-7; the match to TRBD1 covers 10 bases. Germline CDR1 reads MGHRA; CDR2 reads YSYEKL. The CDR3 spans 17 residues. J was trimmed by 4 bases and V by 0 bases; bases with no gene match: 9. The CDR3 reads CASSQDSLAGQGYEQYF. Here the CDR3 DNA reads TGCGCCAGCAGCCAAGATAGTTTAGCGGGACAGGGGTACGAGCAGTACTTC.

This clone was seen a handful of times. This chain joins TRBV27 and TRBJ1-2; D might be TRBD1 (5 bases). The CDR3 spans 13 residues. With 3 bases removed from V and 8 bases from J, the gap between germline ends came to 13 bases. The germline V gene encodes CDR1 MNHEY and CDR2 SMNVEV (reference sequence). The CDR3 nucleotides read TGTGCCAGCAGTTTCCCCCAGGGCCGAGGCTACACCTTC. This gives the protein CASSFPQGRGYTF.

V usage is TRBV19 and J usage is TRBJ1-2; D is unresolved. The CDR3 extends over 14 amino acids. With 4 bases removed from V and 3 bases from J, the gap between germline ends came to 12 bases. In germline, CDR1 is LNHDA, CDR2 SQIVND (reference sequence). The DNA of the CDR3 is TGTGCCAGTAGTACCCGGGAAGCCTACTATGGCTACACCTTC. This sequence encodes CASSTREAYYGYTF.

The V call is TRBV6-6, the J call TRBJ2-1; D might be TRBD2 (6 bases). Germline CDR1 MNHNY, CDR2 SVGAGI (reference sequence). The CDR3 runs to 15 residues. The V and J ends lost 0 bases and 7 bases respectively, with 13 bases between them. The CDR3 DNA is TGTGCCAGCAGTTACTCTACGGGAGCGTCAAATGAGCAGTTCTTC. Encoded protein: CASSYSTGASNEQFF.

The gene calls are TRBV12-5 and TRBJ2-2; 11 nucleotides agree with TRBD2. This CDR3 has 16 amino acids. J was trimmed by 3 bases and V by 7 bases; bases with no gene match: 7. Germline-derived CDR1 and CDR2 are LGHNT and FRNRAP. In nucleotides, the CDR3 is TGTGCTAGTGCCCTACTAGCGGGAGTCGACACCGGGGAGCTGTTTTTT. This gives the protein CASALLAGVDTGELFF.

The V and J genes are TRBV2 and TRBJ2-5; 8 nucleotides line up with TRBD1. The germline V gene has CDR1 SNHLY and CDR2 FYNNEI. With V trimmed by 4 bases and J by 7 bases, 14 bases remained unmatched. The CDR3 has 16 residues. The CDR3 nucleotides are TGTGCCAGCAGTGGCCTTGGAGGGACAGGCTCCCCGACCCAGTACTTC. Translated, it gives CASSGLGGTGSPTQYF.

V is TRBV9 and J is TRBJ1-4; 9 positions match TRBD1. Germline trimming cut 3 bases from V and 8 bases from J; bases unmatched to any gene: 5. This CDR3 has 14 residues. Germline lookup yields CDR1 SGDLS and CDR2 YYNGEE. CDR3 amino acids: CASSAGTGREKLFF. CDR3 in DNA: TGTGCCAGCAGCGCCGGGACAGGGAGGGAAAAACTGTTTTTT.

The gene calls are TRBV6-1 and TRBJ2-4, with D perhaps matching TRBD2 (5 bases). V was cut by 6 bases and J by 10 bases, with 10 bases left in between. The CDR3 extends over 11 amino acids. Germline assignment: CDR1 MNHNS and CDR2 SASEGT. The CDR3 DNA reads TGTGCCAGCAGCAACCCGGGGATTCAGTACTTC. Its translation: CASSNPGIQYF.

J is TRBJ2-7 and V is TRBV5-4; the match to TRBD2 covers 12 bases. Germline CDR1 and CDR2: SGHNT and YYREEE (reference sequence). The CDR3 is 15 amino acids. V lost 4 bases to trimming and J lost 6 bases; unmatched junction nucleotides: 8. Here the CDR3 DNA reads TGTGCCAGCAGCCCCCCTCTAGCGGGGGGGCGCGAGCAGTACTTC. Encoded protein: CASSPPLAGGREQYF.

The rearrangement links TRBV28 to TRBJ2-1; 7 bases line up with TRBD2. The CDR3 covers 16 residues. In germline, CDR1 is MDHEN, CDR2 SYDVKM. The junction had 11 bases not matched to a gene; V was cut back by 3 bases and J by 6 bases. The CDR3 loop reads CASSFSVGTTPNEQFF. CDR3 nucleotides: TGTGCCAGCAGTTTTAGTGTTGGGACTACCCCCAATGAGCAGTTCTTC.

This CDR3 is CASSISRETQYF. Written as DNA, the CDR3 is TGCGCCAGCAGCATTTCCAGGGAGACCCAGTACTTC. This chain joins TRBV5-1 and TRBJ2-5; D call uncertain. The CDR3 totals 12 residues. With 4 bases removed from V and 5 bases from J, the gap between germline ends came to 9 bases. The germline V gene has CDR1 SGHRS and CDR2 YFSETQ.

The V and J genes are TRBV5-1 and TRBJ2-7; TRBD2 aligns across 16 bases. V lost 4 bases to trimming and J lost 4 bases; unmatched junction nucleotides: 5. This CDR3 has 16 amino acids. CDR1 and CDR2 from the germline V gene are SGHRS and YFSETQ. The DNA of the CDR3 is TGCGCCAGCAGCATGGGACTAGCGGGAGGGCGATACGAGCAGTACTTC. Protein product: CASSMGLAGGRYEQYF. The variable domain in full, completed from reference TRBV5-1 and TRBJ2-7, reads KAGVTQTPRYLIKTRGQQVTLSCSPISGHRSVSWYQQTPGQGLQFLFEYFSETQRNKGNFPGRFSGRQFSNSRSEMNVSTLELGDSALYLCASSMGLAGGRYEQYFGPGTRLTVT.

The V gene is TRBV10-3, the J gene TRBJ2-7, with D perhaps TRBD2 (5 bases). In germline, CDR1 is ENHRY, CDR2 SYGVKD. The CDR3 is 15 amino acids. Trimming stripped 5 bases from V and 4 bases from J, with 18 bases between. CDR3: CAISKDGLRGYEQYF. CDR3 in DNA: TGTGCCATCAGTAAGGACGGCCTTCGAGGGTACGAGCAGTACTTC.

This chain connects TRBV19 to TRBJ2-5; 11 nucleotides line up with TRBD1. This CDR3 has 15 residues. Germline CDR1 and CDR2: LNHDA and SQIVND (reference sequence). The junction had 2 bases not matched to a gene; V was cut back by 0 bases and J by 5 bases. This CDR3 is CASSIEDRGRETQYF. The CDR3 nucleotides read TGTGCCAGTAGTATAGAGGACAGGGGGCGGGAGACCCAGTACTTC.

The chain is built from TRBV6-5 and TRBJ1-2; D is undetermined. Germline-derived CDR1 and CDR2 are MNHEY and SVGAGI. V gave up 4 bases and J gave up 3 bases, with 12 bases separating them. CDR3 length: 14 amino acids. CDR3 loop: CASSLKGGYYGYTF. CDR3 nucleotide sequence: TGTGCCAGCAGTTTGAAAGGAGGGTACTATGGCTACACCTTC.

As for this clone: At one end, the junction sequence differs from germline, possibly due to a read error. V and J are TRBV29-1 and TRBJ2-7; D is undetermined. The germline CDR1 and CDR2 sequences are SQVTM and ANQGSEA. CDR3 length: 9 amino acids. CDR3 nucleotide sequence: TGCAGCGCCGGTAGCCCACCACTCTTC. Amino acids: CSAGSPPLF.

The chain recombines TRBV11-3 with TRBJ2-5, with 11 positions matching TRBD2. The ends lost 5 bases at V and 5 bases at J; junction bases unmatched: 1. Germline loops: CDR1 SGHNT, CDR2 YENEEA. This CDR3 is 13 amino acids long. The DNA of the CDR3 is TGTGCCAGCAGCAGGACTAGCGGGGAGACCCAGTACTTC. It is translated as CASSRTSGETQYF. Full variable domain (outside the CDR3, taken from reference TRBV11-3 and TRBJ2-5): EAGVVQSPRYKIIEKKQPVAFWCNPISGHNTLYWYLQNLGQGPELLIRYENEEAVDDSQLPKDRFSAERLKGVDSTLKIQPAELGDSAVYLCASSRTSGETQYFGPGTRLLVL.